Sequencing of this T cell receptor beta chain was carried out in a study of Ad26.COV2.S vaccination and SARS-CoV-2 variants. Using immunoSEQ multiplex PCR, the repertoire was profiled, and TCRdb retains in-frame clones only, with some absent. The profile shows about 480,000 clones, around 90% of them singletons. This clone showed up just a few times. As to treatment: around 19 received Ad26.COV2.S at low or high dose, single or two shots; 5 received placebo; per-sample allocation not given. Collection of samples fell on day 63 after the first vaccine or placebo injection. Trimming removed 6 bases from V and 6 bases from J, with 13 bases in between. Germline CDR1 is SGHDT and CDR2 is YYEEEE. The CDR3 is made up of 13 amino acids.

The sequences come from peripheral blood, collected in a trial of Ad26.COV2.S vaccine versus placebo. The chain employs TRBV5-6 and TRBJ1-5; D may be TRBD1 (5 bases). The sequence was obtained from a person between 18 and 60 years old who received the Ad26.COV2.S COVID-19 vaccine or a placebo. The chain's CDR3 is CASTTWGIQPQHF. For the CDR3, the DNA is TGTGCCAGCACTACCTGGGGGATTCAGCCCCAGCATTTT.